This T cell receptor (beta chain) was captured in a study of cytomegalovirus exposure and HLA in healthy donors. Study context: The Caucasian-associated ancestry cluster contained 81% of the approximately 400 genotyped donors. Findings of the study overall: A later analysis by the authors found several of the most significant clusters apparently linked to common viral pathogens. A later analysis linked 16,951 TCR beta sequences to HLA alleles at 0.05 false discovery rate. CMV antigen specificity was confirmed in vitro for a few CMV-associated chains.

As regards this clone: What it binds is not known.

CDR1 and CDR2 (germline): SGHDT, YYEEEE. CDR3 length: 13 residues. V was shortened by 3 bases and J by 8 bases, with 12 bases between the two germline ends. PCR involved 60 Vbeta and 13 Jbeta primers. Libraries were prepared by immunoSEQ multiplex PCR; TCRdb keeps only in-frame clonotypes and omits some of them. The table includes roughly 120,000 clones, 80% detected once. The rearrangement links TRBV5-6 to TRBJ1-5; D perhaps matches TRBD1 (6 bases). Sequenced material: PBMCs. The sequence derives from a man in his thirties or forties in good health and CMV-seronegative. This chain's CDR3 is CASSWAGGEPQHF. The CDR3 DNA is TGTGCCAGCAGCTGGGCTGGGGGCGAGCCCCAGCATTTT. Based on the CDR3 plus reference TRBV5-6 and TRBJ1-5, the full variable domain is DAGVTQSPTHLIKTRGQQVTLRCSPKSGHDTVSWYQQALGQGPQFIFQYYEEEERQRGNFPDRFSGHQFPNYSSELNVNALLLGDSALYLCASSWAGGEPQHFGDGTRLSIL.